The clone carrying this TCR beta chain was counted only a few times. Looked up from germline, CDR1 is LNHNV and CDR2 is YYDKDF (reference sequence). CDR3 length: 14 residues. The ends were cut back, 2 bases at V and 1 base at J, with 8 bases in the middle. Some clones are missing from TCRdb's copy, which holds only in-frame ones; the method was immunoSEQ multiplex PCR. The sample carries tens of thousands of clones, about four fifths recorded once. These data belong to a study of OX40 agonist ivuxolimab in advanced cancers. Turning to the study itself: A mean age of approximately 58 years, range roughly 23 to 85, was recorded, and approximately 80% were male.

The sequenced sample was CD4+ or CD8+ T cells sorted from blood, obtained in a trial of the OX40 agonist ivuxolimab. The sequence derives from an adult with an advanced solid tumor such as melanoma, head and neck, liver or kidney cancer. J is TRBJ1-1 and V is TRBV15, with no clear D. In nucleotides, the CDR3 is TGTGCCACCAGCAGATCCCTTTGGAACACTGAAGCTTTCTTT. Its protein product is CATSRSLWNTEAFF. The full variable domain, rest sourced from reference TRBV15 and TRBJ1-1, is DAMVIQNPRYQVTQFGKPVTLSCSQTLNHNVMYWYQQKSSQAPKLLFHYYDKDFNNEADTPDNFQSRRPNTSFCFLDIRSPGLGDTAMYLCATSRSLWNTEAFFGQGTRLTVV.